The clone carrying this T cell receptor (beta chain) was detected a few times. This entry is derived from a study of patients and donors after allogeneic stem cell transplantation. TCRdb re-called the RT-PCR reads with MiXCR, one entry per CDR3 protein. The sample contains about a million distinct CDR3 sequences, 15% to 20% of which appear only once. Trimming pared 2 bases from V and 1 base from J, leaving 8 bases between. The CDR3 covers 15 residues. This chain connects TRBV12-3 or TRBV12-4 to TRBJ2-2; no definite D call. The source material was blood, either unsorted or a sorted T cell fraction (not recorded which). The source of this sequence is a human donor who was either an allogeneic HSCT recipient or a stem cell or donor lymphocyte infusion donor (not recorded which). It is not recorded whose cells these are; they may come from a transplant donor. As DNA, the CDR3 is TGTGCCAGCAGTTTAAACAGCCTGAACACCGGGGAGCTGTTTTTT. The encoded protein is CASSLNSLNTGELFF.